The rows below give T cell receptor beta chains drawn from one sample of a study of blood T cell repertoires in COVID-19. The method was immunoSEQ multiplex PCR; TCRdb's version includes in-frame clones alone and lacks a portion of them. The data hold approximately 300,000 clones, with approximately 85% observed a single time. The specimen sequenced was peripheral blood. These receptor sequences come from a woman aged 45-65 years with acute or convalescent COVID-19. CDR3s include the opening cysteine and the closing phenylalanine or tryptophan. A D gene is named only where the DNA matches it firmly. The size field is filled for only some rows; it gives once, few, many or a size class.

CDR3 length	J gene	V gene	D gene	clone size	CDR3 protein	CDR3 DNA
16	TRBJ1-5	TRBV7-2	TRBD1	-	CASSQGTGLSNQPQHF	TGTGCCAGCAGCCAGGGGACAGGTCTTAGCAATCAGCCCCAGCATTTT
17	TRBJ1-5	TRBV28	-	-	CASSFPLGARGNQPQHF	TGTGCCAGCAGTTTTCCCCTAGGAGCGAGGGGCAATCAGCCCCAGCATTTT
15	TRBJ1-6	TRBV6-6	TRBD1	-	CASTTDREGHSPLHF	TGTGCCAGCACCACGGACAGGGAAGGTCATTCACCCCTCCACTTT
16	TRBJ2-2	TRBV11-2	TRBD2	-	CASSLEYGRAGGELFF	TGTGCCAGCAGCTTAGAATACGGGAGGGCCGGCGGGGAGCTGTTTTTT
15	TRBJ2-4	TRBV30	-	-	CAWTRRDLAKNIQYF	TGTGCCTGGACTCGGCGGGATTTAGCCAAAAACATTCAGTACTTC
14	TRBJ1-4	TRBV27	-	-	CASSQVATNEKLFF	TGTGCCAGCAGCCAGGTAGCGACTAATGAAAAACTGTTTTTT
15	TRBJ2-5	TRBV3-1/TRBV3-2	-	-	CASSPDIRVSETQYF	TGTGCCAGCAGCCCCGACATCAGGGTTTCCGAGACCCAGTACTTC
17	TRBJ2-2	TRBV3-1/TRBV3-2	TRBD1	-	CASSLDRGVGNTGELFF	TGTGCCAGCAGCCTGGACAGGGGAGTCGGGAACACCGGGGAGCTGTTTTTT
15	TRBJ1-3	TRBV19	-	few	CASSSRGGPRNTIYF	TGTGCCAGTAGTAGCCGCGGGGGGCCGAGAAACACCATATATTTT
14	TRBJ2-1	TRBV1	-	-	CTSSRRLLGDEQFF	TGCACCAGCAGCCGACGACTGCTCGGGGATGAGCAGTTCTTC
14	TRBJ1-3	TRBV19	TRBD1	-	CASTPQGNIGTIYF	TGTGCCAGTACCCCACAGGGGAACATTGGCACCATATATTTT
15	TRBJ2-7	TRBV2	-	-	CASSLNPRGGAEQYF	TGTGCCAGCAGTCTTAACCCTAGGGGTGGGGCCGAGCAGTACTTC
14	TRBJ2-1	TRBV12-5	-	-	CASGLSSGYNEQFF	TGTGCTAGTGGTTTGAGTAGCGGCTACAATGAGCAGTTCTTC
15	TRBJ2-7	TRBV5-4	-	-	CASSLQGATSGQQYF	TGTGCCAGCAGCTTACAGGGGGCGACTAGCGGGCAGCAGTACTTC
17	TRBJ2-5	TRBV9	TRBD2	-	CASSVGASGRSQETQYF	TGTGCCAGCAGCGTTGGGGCTAGCGGGAGATCCCAAGAGACCCAGTACTTC
15	TRBJ2-3	TRBV7-9	-	-	CASSLSTPGSDTQYF	TGTGCCAGCAGCTTGTCAACCCCCGGGTCAGATACGCAGTATTTT
13	TRBJ1-2	TRBV29-1	-	-	CSVDGGRADGYTF	TGCAGCGTTGATGGGGGCAGGGCGGATGGCTACACCTTC
14	TRBJ1-2	TRBV28	-	-	CASSLSSEGYGYTF	TGTGCCAGCAGTTTAAGTTCGGAGGGTTATGGCTACACCTTC
15	TRBJ1-1	TRBV28	-	-	CASSFPGSFSVKAFF	TGTGCCAGCAGTTTTCCGGGGTCTTTTTCAGTGAAAGCTTTCTTT
17	TRBJ1-2	TRBV27	-	-	CASSLSGVWVNNYGYTF	TGTGCCAGCAGTTTATCAGGAGTATGGGTCAACAACTATGGCTACACCTTC
16	TRBJ1-1	TRBV9	-	once	CASSVASGGANTEAFF	TGTGCCAGCAGCGTAGCTTCGGGGGGGGCCAACACTGAAGCTTTCTTT
11	TRBJ2-7	TRBV6-5	-	-	CASSSGAEQYF	TGTGCCAGCAGTTCAGGGGCCGAGCAGTACTTC
15	TRBJ1-6	TRBV27	-	-	CASSFQAAYNSPLHF	TGTGCCAGCAGTTTTCAGGCCGCGTATAATTCACCCCTCCACTTT
13	TRBJ2-7	TRBV5-8	-	once	CASSSNRAGEQYF	TGTGCCAGCAGCTCGAACAGGGCTGGCGAGCAGTACTTC
14	TRBJ2-5	TRBV5-1	TRBD1	once	CASSAGTGGETQYF	TGCGCCAGCAGCGCTGGGACAGGGGGTGAGACCCAGTACTTC
16	TRBJ2-3	TRBV24-1	-	few	CATSDLRAFSTDTQYF	TGTGCCACCAGTGATTTGCGCGCATTCAGCACAGATACGCAGTATTTT
16	TRBJ2-1	TRBV3-1/TRBV3-2	TRBD1	-	CASSQVRGQGSNEQFF	TGTGCCAGCAGCCAAGTCAGGGGGCAGGGAAGCAATGAGCAGTTCTTC
13	TRBJ1-4	TRBV6-5	-	-	CASSRVGIEKLFF	TGTGCCAGCAGTCGGGTCGGAATTGAAAAACTGTTTTTT
12	TRBJ2-7	TRBV28	TRBD2	-	CASSLDGGEQYF	TGTGCCAGCAGTTTAGACGGGGGGGAGCAGTACTTC
11	TRBJ2-1	TRBV6-2/TRBV6-3	-	-	CASSYPEVQFF	TGTGCCAGCAGTTACCCCGAGGTACAGTTCTTC
12	TRBJ2-7	TRBV7-8	-	-	CASSRTTYEQYF	TGTGCCAGCAGCCGCACTACATACGAGCAGTACTTC
12	TRBJ2-1	TRBV11-3	-	-	CASSLQWHEQFF	TGTGCCAGCAGCTTGCAGTGGCATGAGCAGTTCTTC
16	TRBJ1-6	TRBV3-1/TRBV3-2	-	-	CASSPRRTVRGSPLHF	TGTGCCAGCAGCCCGAGGAGGACAGTGCGCGGTTCACCCCTCCACTTT
14	TRBJ2-5	TRBV3-1/TRBV3-2	TRBD2	few	CASSQRLAGETQYF	TGTGCCAGCAGCCAACGACTAGCGGGGGAGACCCAGTACTTC
13	TRBJ1-2	TRBV7-9	-	-	CASSIGQHYGYTF	TGTGCCAGCAGCATAGGACAGCACTATGGCTACACCTTC
15	TRBJ2-2	TRBV27	-	-	CASSFRVGNTGELFF	TGTGCCAGCAGTTTCAGGGTTGGGAACACCGGGGAGCTGTTTTTT
14	TRBJ2-5	TRBV7-3	TRBD2	-	CASSLLGLGETQYF	TGTGCCAGCAGCTTACTAGGACTAGGAGAGACCCAGTACTTC